Presented here are 9 T cell receptor beta chains from one specimen sequenced in a study of cytomegalovirus exposure and HLA in healthy donors. Primers: 60 Vbeta forward and 13 Jbeta reverse. Measured with immunoSEQ multiplex PCR; TCRdb has only the in-frame clones, and not every one. The data contain 95,000 to 150,000 clones, over 65% of them singletons. The sequenced sample consisted of PBMCs. The origin of the receptors is a man younger than 30 in good health and CMV-seropositive.

This clone appeared once. The V call is TRBV30, the J call TRBJ1-4, with a possible D match to TRBD1 (6 bases). This CDR3 comprises 13 residues. CDR1 is GTSNPN, CDR2 SVGIG, per germline (reference sequence). V lost 2 bases, J lost 7 bases, and 11 bases lay in between. Here the CDR3 reads CAWSTGSVEKLFF. The CDR3 region has the DNA TGTGCCTGGAGTACAGGGTCAGTTGAAAAACTGTTTTTT.

This chain uses TRBV11-2 with TRBJ1-6, with 7 positions matching TRBD1. Germline V gene data show CDR1 as SGHAT and CDR2 as FQNNGV. With 1 base clipped from V and 5 bases from J, the junction kept 8 bases outside the gene matches. This CDR3 is 17 amino acids long. In DNA form, the CDR3 reads TGTGCCAGCAGCTTAGCCCCGCCAGGGGGAAATAATTCACCCCTCCACTTT. Translated, it gives CASSLAPPGGNNSPLHF.

The chain links TRBV7-9 to TRBJ1-6; TRBD1 might be the D (6 bases). Germline values: CDR1 SEHNR, CDR2 FQNEAQ (reference sequence). Trimming removed 5 bases at V and 7 bases at J, with 18 bases between. The length of the CDR3 is 16 residues. The CDR3 DNA reads as TGTGCCAGCAGCCCGGGGGGGGGCCTCGACAATTCACCCCTCCACTTT. Translation gives CASSPGGGLDNSPLHF.

In its sample, this clone was seen a few times. The V and J genes are TRBV6-5 and TRBJ1-3; TRBD1 is a possible D gene (5 bases). Germline V gene data show CDR1 as MNHEY and CDR2 as SVGAGI. V gave up 6 bases and J gave up 0 bases, with 9 bases separating them. The CDR3 runs 14 residues. The DNA for the CDR3 is TGTGCCAGCAGACGACAGCTCTCTGGAAACACCATATATTTT. Translating gives CASRRQLSGNTIYF.

The genes are TRBV4-1 and TRBJ2-5, with 9 bases lining up with TRBD2. From germline, CDR1 is MGHRA and CDR2 YSYEKL. The length of the CDR3 is 19 residues. V was pared by 0 bases and J by 1 base, with 12 bases of the junction left unmatched. The CDR3 bases are TGCGCCAGCAGCCAAGAAATCGTAGGCGGGGGGGGATCCCAAGAGACCCAGTACTTC. Amino acids: CASSQEIVGGGGSQETQYF.

The chain is built from TRBV7-7 and TRBJ1-1, with unresolved D. The CDR3 totals 13 residues. Germline V CDR1 and CDR2: SSHAT, FNYEAQ (reference sequence). The V end was cut by 5 bases, the J end by 2 bases, with 9 bases between. CDR3 DNA sequence: TGTGCCAGCAGCCTCTACTTAAACACTGAAGCTTTCTTT. It yields the protein CASSLYLNTEAFF.

The chain employs TRBV7-9 and TRBJ2-3; 9 bases line up with TRBD2. Germline V gene sequence: CDR1 SEHNR, CDR2 FQNEAQ (reference sequence). V lost 6 bases, J lost 5 bases, and 6 bases stayed unmatched. This CDR3 has 14 amino acids. The CDR3 protein is CASRTSGTGDTQYF. The DNA for the CDR3 is TGTGCCAGCAGGACTAGCGGTACCGGAGATACGCAGTATTTT.

A few counts support this clone. The rearrangement joins TRBV5-6 to TRBJ1-6; 7 nucleotides agree with TRBD1. The V gene end was trimmed by 4 bases and the J gene end by 5 bases; junction bases not matched to a gene: 6. The CDR3 contains 15 residues. Germline V gene data show CDR1 as SGHDT and CDR2 as YYEEEE. In DNA, the CDR3 is TGTGCCAGCAGCCGAGGGGGCTTGAATAATTCACCCCTCCACTTT. Translating it yields CASSRGGLNNSPLHF. The complete variable domain, with remaining parts taken from reference TRBV5-6 and TRBJ1-6, reads DAGVTQSPTHLIKTRGQQVTLRCSPKSGHDTVSWYQQALGQGPQFIFQYYEEEERQRGNFPDRFSGHQFPNYSSELNVNALLLGDSALYLCASSRGGLNNSPLHFGNGTRLTVT.

This rearrangement joins TRBV9 to TRBJ2-2; 7 nucleotides agree with TRBD1. CDR1 SGDLS and CDR2 YYNGEE come from the germline V gene. The trim removed 3 bases at V and 1 base at J, leaving 3 bases unmatched. The CDR3 spans 15 residues. The CDR3: CASSGGTVNTGELFF. DNA of the CDR3: TGTGCCAGCAGCGGGGGGACAGTGAACACCGGGGAGCTGTTTTTT.